Listed below are T cell receptor beta chains from one sample, sequenced in a study of T cell responses to AZD1222 COVID-19 vaccine. This table comes from immunoSEQ multiplex PCR, and its TCRdb copy is limited to in-frame clones, with some not included. The table lists under 120,000 clones, around 94% of them singletons. The specimen was peripheral blood, collected on day 0 of AZD1222 vaccination. These receptors all come from an adult in good health. Both conserved end residues are part of each CDR3. Fields, in order: V gene, clone size, J gene, CDR3 protein. Rows give clone size only sometimes, using once, few, many, or a class for an expanded clone.

v_call: TRBV4-1; clone_size: -; j_call: TRBJ1-3; cdr3_aa: CASSQDYVSYGNTIYF
v_call: TRBV29-1; clone_size: -; j_call: TRBJ1-2; cdr3_aa: CSAQGIYGYTF
v_call: TRBV4-3; clone_size: -; j_call: TRBJ1-1; cdr3_aa: CASSPSFTGEAFF
v_call: TRBV29-1; clone_size: -; j_call: TRBJ1-2; cdr3_aa: CSAEGDYGYTF
v_call: TRBV28; clone_size: -; j_call: TRBJ2-1; cdr3_aa: CASSSSGYNEQFF
v_call: TRBV19; clone_size: -; j_call: TRBJ1-3; cdr3_aa: CASSRGAGNTIYF
v_call: TRBV30; clone_size: once; j_call: TRBJ2-7; cdr3_aa: CAWISRGSIGKQYF
v_call: TRBV7-3; clone_size: -; j_call: TRBJ1-1; cdr3_aa: CASSPGYTEAFF
v_call: TRBV5-4; clone_size: -; j_call: TRBJ1-1; cdr3_aa: CASSPGDRGETEAFF
v_call: TRBV6-5; clone_size: -; j_call: TRBJ1-5; cdr3_aa: CASRGQGRGNQPQHF
v_call: TRBV5-1; clone_size: -; j_call: TRBJ2-1; cdr3_aa: CASSGSGSSYNEQFF
v_call: TRBV2; clone_size: -; j_call: TRBJ2-5; cdr3_aa: CASSERQRETQYF
v_call: TRBV18; clone_size: -; j_call: TRBJ1-1; cdr3_aa: CASSPTGGYTEAFF
v_call: TRBV7-9; clone_size: -; j_call: TRBJ2-1; cdr3_aa: CASSSAGAYNEQFF
v_call: TRBV15; clone_size: -; j_call: TRBJ1-2; cdr3_aa: CATSRDLGVYGYTF
v_call: TRBV11-3; clone_size: -; j_call: TRBJ1-2; cdr3_aa: CASSLEGSGYTF
v_call: TRBV7-2; clone_size: -; j_call: TRBJ1-1; cdr3_aa: CASSERQGGSEAFF
v_call: TRBV5-1; clone_size: -; j_call: TRBJ2-1; cdr3_aa: CASSELGLAGGGEQFF
v_call: TRBV18; clone_size: -; j_call: TRBJ1-1; cdr3_aa: CASSIVPGQRKTEAFF
v_call: TRBV15; clone_size: -; j_call: TRBJ2-5; cdr3_aa: CATSPFTGTGAGTQYF
v_call: TRBV4-1; clone_size: medium-sized; j_call: TRBJ1-2; cdr3_aa: CASTQGVGYTF
v_call: TRBV27; clone_size: -; j_call: TRBJ1-5; cdr3_aa: CASSGQINQPQHF
v_call: TRBV29-1; clone_size: -; j_call: TRBJ1-2; cdr3_aa: CSVQIRGATWDYGYTF
v_call: TRBV4-1; clone_size: -; j_call: TRBJ2-7; cdr3_aa: CASSQSIAGEFYEQYF
v_call: TRBV29-1; clone_size: -; j_call: TRBJ2-5; cdr3_aa: CSADAWDYGGQETQYF
v_call: TRBV19; clone_size: -; j_call: TRBJ2-5; cdr3_aa: CASSTSTGAALTGRVQYF
v_call: TRBV19; clone_size: -; j_call: TRBJ1-2; cdr3_aa: CASGHASNYGYTF
v_call: TRBV19; clone_size: -; j_call: TRBJ1-2; cdr3_aa: CASSPREPYGYTF